This TCR beta chain was sequenced in a study of control samples from healthy donors and cancer patients. The germline gives CDR1 LNHDA, CDR2 SQIVND (reference sequence). The CDR3 spans 15 residues. V dropped 0 bases and J dropped 0 bases, with 6 bases sitting between them. TCRdb's table, derived via immunoSEQ multiplex PCR, lists solely in-frame clones and lacks some. The sample has roughly 100,000 clones, roughly 92% seen once; the top ten hold about 3%. The chain couples TRBV19 to TRBJ2-1; the D gene is possibly TRBD2 (5 bases). This clonotype was obtained from a human donor in good health. The donor label of this sample is uncertain. Material for sequencing was blood. The CDR3, as DNA: TGTGCCAGTAGTATAGAAACTAGCTCCTACAATGAGCAGTTCTTC. Translating it yields CASSIETSSYNEQFF.